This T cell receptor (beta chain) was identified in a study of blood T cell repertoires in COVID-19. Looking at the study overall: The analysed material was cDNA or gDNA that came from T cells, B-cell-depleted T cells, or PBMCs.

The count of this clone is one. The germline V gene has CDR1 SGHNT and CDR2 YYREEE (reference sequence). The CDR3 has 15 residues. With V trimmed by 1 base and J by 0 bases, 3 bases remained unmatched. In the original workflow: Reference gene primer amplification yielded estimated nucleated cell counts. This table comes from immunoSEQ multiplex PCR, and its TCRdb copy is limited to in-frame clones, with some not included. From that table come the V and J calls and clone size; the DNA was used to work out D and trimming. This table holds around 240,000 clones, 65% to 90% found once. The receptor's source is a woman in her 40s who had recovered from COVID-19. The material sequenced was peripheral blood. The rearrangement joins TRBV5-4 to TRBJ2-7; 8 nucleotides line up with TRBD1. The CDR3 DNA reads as TGTGCCAGCAGCTTGCGGACAGGGAGCTCCTACGAGCAGTACTTC. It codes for CASSLRTGSSYEQYF.